Listed below are T cell receptor beta chains from one sample, sequenced in a study of blood T cell repertoires in COVID-19. Profiled with immunoSEQ multiplex PCR; TCRdb holds only in-frame clones, not every one. The sample records roughly 400,000 clones, nearly 90% being singletons. Source material: PBMCs or T cells enriched from blood (not recorded which). These receptors were obtained from a young woman who had been exposed to COVID-19. The CDR3 runs from the conserved cysteine through the conserved F or W. Each record gives: D gene, V gene, clone size, J gene, CDR3 protein, CDR3 DNA. A D gene is named only where the DNA matches it firmly. Size is omitted from some rows. Given values are once, few, many or a class for expanded clones.

-	TRBV28	-	TRBJ1-2	CASSLRRGAYGYTF	TGTGCCAGCAGTTTGCGGCGGGGGGCCTATGGCTACACCTTC
TRBD2	TRBV7-8	-	TRBJ2-7	CASSSGGLAGGSYEQYF	TGTGCCAGCAGCTCGGGCGGACTAGCGGGAGGGTCCTACGAGCAGTACTTC
-	TRBV9	-	TRBJ2-3	CASSVRAGATDTQYF	TGTGCCAGCAGTGTCAGGGCGGGGGCCACAGATACGCAGTATTTT
-	TRBV19	-	TRBJ1-2	CASSIIGGANYGYTF	TGTGCCAGTAGTATAATCGGCGGGGCTAACTATGGCTACACCTTC
-	TRBV2	-	TRBJ2-1	CASIRSEQFF	TGTGCCAGCATTCGGAGTGAGCAGTTCTTC
TRBD1	TRBV10-3	-	TRBJ1-2	CAISETRTGGYGYTF	TGTGCCATCAGTGAGACCAGGACAGGGGGCTATGGCTACACCTTC
TRBD2	TRBV18	-	TRBJ2-7	CASSPKIPGLAAYEQYF	TGTGCCAGCTCACCAAAGATCCCGGGACTAGCTGCATACGAGCAGTACTTC
TRBD1	TRBV5-4	few	TRBJ1-2	CASSWGQGGLYGYTF	TGTGCCAGCAGCTGGGGGCAGGGGGGTCTCTATGGCTACACCTTC
TRBD2	TRBV7-8	-	TRBJ2-3	CASMTSGVSDTQYF	TGTGCCAGTATGACTAGCGGGGTTTCAGATACGCAGTATTTT
-	TRBV7-3	-	TRBJ1-1	CASSPRRGTEAFF	TGTGCCAGCAGCCCCCGCCGCGGCACTGAAGCTTTCTTT
TRBD1	TRBV4-3	-	TRBJ1-2	CASSQIRQGSFPYGYTF	TGCGCCAGCAGCCAGATAAGACAGGGTAGTTTCCCTTATGGCTACACCTTC
-	TRBV28	-	TRBJ2-2	CASSQTGTHTGELFF	TGTGCCAGCAGCCAGACCGGGACTCACACCGGGGAGCTGTTTTTT
TRBD2	TRBV18	once	TRBJ2-1	CASSPPGGLAGTYNEQFF	TGTGCCAGCTCACCACCCGGGGGGCTAGCGGGAACTTACAATGAGCAGTTCTTC
TRBD1	TRBV7-9	-	TRBJ2-1	CASSARSDRVGNEQFF	TGTGCCAGCAGCGCAAGAAGCGACAGGGTGGGCAATGAGCAGTTCTTC
-	TRBV28	-	TRBJ1-4	CASSFWLDSLNEKLFF	TGTGCCAGCAGTTTTTGGTTGGACAGTCTAAATGAAAAACTGTTTTTT
-	TRBV5-1	-	TRBJ2-7	CASSLETGSSYEQYF	TGCGCCAGCAGTCTCGAGACTGGGAGCTCCTACGAGCAGTACTTC
-	TRBV5-1	-	TRBJ2-1	CASSFASSSYNEQFF	TGCGCCAGCAGCTTCGCCTCGAGCTCCTACAATGAGCAGTTCTTC
TRBD1	TRBV7-9	-	TRBJ1-6	CASSLALGQGYPLHF	TGTGCCAGCAGCTTAGCTCTGGGACAGGGCTATCCCCTCCACTTT
-	TRBV5-1	-	TRBJ2-4	CASPSGNIQYF	TGCGCCAGCCCCTCGGGAAACATTCAGTACTTC
-	TRBV5-5	-	TRBJ2-7	CASSWTGEEQYF	TGTGCCAGCAGCTGGACCGGGGAGGAGCAGTACTTC
-	TRBV18	-	TRBJ2-3	CASSPRAQVTDTQYF	TGTGCCAGCTCACCACGTGCGCAGGTCACAGATACGCAGTATTTT
-	TRBV18	-	TRBJ1-1	CASSPRQGFTEAFF	TGTGCCAGCTCACCACGGCAGGGGTTTACTGAAGCTTTCTTT
-	TRBV11-3	few	TRBJ2-3	CASSFGQTGSDTQYF	TGTGCCAGCAGCTTCGGACAAACAGGGTCGGATACGCAGTATTTT
-	TRBV14	-	TRBJ1-1	CASSWDMNTEAFF	TGTGCCAGCAGTTGGGACATGAACACTGAAGCTTTCTTT
TRBD2	TRBV2	-	TRBJ2-3	CASSRLAGDTDTQYF	TGTGCCAGCAGCAGACTAGCGGGGGACACAGATACGCAGTATTTT
-	TRBV18	-	TRBJ2-7	CASSNPAGAYEQYF	TGTGCCAGCTCAAATCCCGCAGGGGCCTACGAGCAGTACTTC
TRBD1	TRBV10-3	once	TRBJ1-1	CAIRGTGRVTEAFF	TGTGCCATCAGGGGGACAGGGCGGGTCACTGAAGCTTTCTTT
-	TRBV28	-	TRBJ1-2	CASSIPPREGGYTF	TGTGCCAGCAGTATACCACCCCGGGAAGGCGGCTACACCTTC
TRBD2	TRBV7-9	-	TRBJ2-5	CASSKLPGLAGTYQETQYF	TGTGCCAGCAGCAAGTTACCGGGACTAGCGGGGACCTACCAAGAGACCCAGTACTTC
-	TRBV3-1/TRBV3-2	-	TRBJ2-5	CASSQTNQGFQETQYF	TGTGCCAGCAGCCAGACCAACCAGGGATTTCAAGAGACCCAGTACTTC
TRBD2	TRBV29-1	few	TRBJ2-1	CSSGTSEYNEQFF	TGCAGCTCCGGGACTAGCGAGTACAATGAGCAGTTCTTC
-	TRBV29-1	once	TRBJ2-1	CSVGGRVTNEQFF	TGCAGCGTTGGTGGGAGAGTTACTAATGAGCAGTTCTTC
-	TRBV7-7	once	TRBJ2-2	CASSPGIVLTGELFF	TGTGCTAGCAGCCCCGGGATAGTGCTGACCGGGGAGCTGTTTTTT
TRBD1	TRBV7-8	-	TRBJ2-3	CASSYGPGQGPDTQYF	TGTGCCAGCAGCTATGGTCCGGGACAGGGACCAGATACGCAGTATTTT
TRBD1	TRBV28	-	TRBJ2-7	CASSTSDRVTYEQYF	TGTGCCAGCAGTACCTCGGACAGGGTCACCTACGAGCAGTACTTC
TRBD1	TRBV7-2	-	TRBJ1-4	CASSRDRGRNEKLFF	TGTGCCAGCAGCCGGGACAGGGGAAGGAATGAAAAACTGTTTTTT
TRBD1	TRBV3-1/TRBV3-2	-	TRBJ1-5	CASSHPPTGGASSNQPQHF	TGTGCCAGCAGCCACCCGCCGACAGGGGGCGCCTCAAGTAATCAGCCCCAGCATTTT
TRBD1	TRBV7-2	-	TRBJ1-6	CASSPGQNSPLHF	TGTGCCAGCAGCCCGGGACAGAACTCACCCCTCCACTTT
-	TRBV6-5	-	TRBJ1-1	CASSRNTEAFF	TGTGCCAGCAGCAGGAACACTGAAGCTTTCTTT
-	TRBV7-8	-	TRBJ1-6	CASSFGGKNSPLHF	TGTGCCAGCAGCTTCGGGGGGAAGAATTCACCCCTCCACTTT
-	TRBV7-5	-	TRBJ2-2	CARSQAGGSGGRNTGELFF	TGTGCCAGAAGCCAAGCCGGGGGAAGCGGGGGGCGGAACACCGGGGAGCTGTTTTTT
-	TRBV18	-	TRBJ2-2	CASSPPNQMLVPGELFF	TGTGCCAGCTCACCACCCAACCAAATGCTAGTGCCCGGGGAGCTGTTTTTT
TRBD1	TRBV7-8	-	TRBJ2-1	CASSSLFDSGGKDNEQFF	TGTGCCAGCAGCTCCCTATTCGATTCAGGGGGTAAAGACAATGAGCAGTTCTTC
-	TRBV6-5	-	TRBJ1-4	CASSYEVTTEKLFF	TGTGCCAGCAGTTATGAGGTTACTACTGAAAAACTGTTTTTT
TRBD2	TRBV27	-	TRBJ2-1	CASRESSGARTSGTGRGAQFF	TGTGCCAGCAGAGAATCCTCAGGGGCCCGGACTAGCGGGACCGGGAGAGGGGCGCAGTTCTTC